One sample yielded the 23 T cell receptor beta chains listed below, sequenced in a study of T-cell reconstitution after alpha-beta-depleted transplantation in children. The TCRbeta library was prepared with unique molecular identifiers. MiXCR was run by TCRdb on the PCR reads, yielding one entry per CDR3 protein. The table has around 450,000 distinct CDR3 sequences, about 10% seen once. The sequenced sample was PBMCs, obtained before TCRalphabeta/CD19-depleted stem cell transplant. All receptors derive from a child aged 2 to 9 with inherited bone marrow failure, due to receive a stem cell transplant.

The chain is built from TRBV2 and TRBJ1-2; D call uncertain. The V gene lost 7 bases and the J gene lost 2 bases, with 14 bases spanning the gap. Per germline, CDR1 SNHLY and CDR2 FYNNEI. There are 14 residues in the CDR3. CDR3 amino acids: CASIGKGPNYGYTF. For the CDR3, the DNA is TGTGCCAGCATAGGGAAGGGCCCAAACTATGGCTACACCTTC.

This clonotype was counted at least ten times. This chain links TRBV12-3 or TRBV12-4 with TRBJ2-5; TRBD1 agrees at 8 bases. J lost 2 bases, V lost 2 bases, and 7 bases had no gene match. This CDR3 is 16 amino acids long. The CDR3 coding sequence is TGTGCCAGCAGTTTATATTTACGACAGGGGCAAGAGACCCAGTACTTC. This codes for CASSLYLRQGQETQYF.

J is TRBJ2-1 and V is TRBV5-6, with 7 bases identical to TRBD2. CDR1 and CDR2 (germline): SGHDT, YYEEEE. The CDR3 covers 16 residues. Unmatched junction bases numbered 11, after V lost 0 bases and J lost 8 bases. CDR3 nucleotides: TGTGCCAGCAGCTTGGGGGCCGGGACTACCTTCGATGAGCAGTTCTTC. Translated: CASSLGAGTTFDEQFF.

This clonotype was recorded at least ten times. The V gene is TRBV29-1, the J gene TRBJ2-1; unclear D gene. V lost 1 base to trimming and J lost 6 bases, with 7 bases between them. This CDR3 spans 12 amino acids. Germline-derived CDR1 and CDR2 are SQVTM and ANQGSEA. CDR3 DNA: TGCAGCGTTGAAGTACCCTCCAATGAGCAGTTCTTC. Translation: CSVEVPSNEQFF.

This clonotype was detected many times. The chain recombines TRBV20-1 with TRBJ2-1; D is uncertain. CDR3 length: 14 amino acids. CDR1 is DFQATT and CDR2 is SNEGSKA in the germline V gene (reference sequence). Trimming cost V 5 bases and J 3 bases, with 14 bases left between them. The CDR3, as DNA: TGCAGTGCTTGGGATTGGGCAAGCTACAATGAGCAGTTCTTC. Protein sequence: CSAWDWASYNEQFF.

This sequence joins TRBV11-2 and TRBJ2-1; D call uncertain. CDR3 size: 16 residues. With 1 base removed from V and 0 bases from J, the gap between germline ends came to 10 bases. From germline, CDR1 is SGHAT and CDR2 FQNNGV. CDR3 residues: CASSLVTVISYNEQFF. For the CDR3, the DNA is TGTGCCAGCAGCTTAGTAACAGTCATCTCCTACAATGAGCAGTTCTTC.

At least ten counts were recorded for this clonotype. The gene calls are TRBV5-1 and TRBJ2-7; TRBD2 matches at 10 bases. This CDR3 region has 15 residues. Trimming at V came to 0 bases and at J to 3 bases, leaving 3 bases not matched to a gene. CDR1 and CDR2 from the germline V gene are SGHRS and YFSETQ. DNA for the CDR3: TGCGCCAGCAGCTTGGTCCTAGCGGGAGTCTACGAGCAGTACTTC. This gives the protein CASSLVLAGVYEQYF.

The sample holds many counts of this clonotype. This chain joins TRBV30 and TRBJ1-1, with a possible D match to TRBD1 (5 bases). The CDR3 length is 14 residues. Between the trimmed V and J ends, which lost 0 bases and 5 bases, there was a span of 13 bases. The V gene's germline CDR1 is GTSNPN and CDR2 SVGIG (reference sequence). The CDR3 protein is CAWSVTGAWTEAFF. The CDR3 DNA sequence: TGTGCCTGGAGTGTAACTGGGGCGTGGACTGAAGCTTTCTTT.

This clonotype appeared a few times. V is TRBV4-1 and J is TRBJ2-2; the D gene is possibly TRBD2 (7 bases). Trimming pared 0 bases from V and 3 bases from J, leaving 14 bases between. The V gene's germline CDR1 is MGHRA and CDR2 YSYEKL. This CDR3 comprises 17 residues. In DNA, the CDR3 is TGCGCCAGCAGCCAAGATGGGGGGGCTCGGTACACCGGGGAGCTGTTTTTT. This encodes CASSQDGGARYTGELFF.

This clonotype was counted many times. The J gene is TRBJ2-5, the V gene TRBV9, with D hard to call. CDR1 is SGDLS and CDR2 is YYNGEE in the germline V gene. V gave up 0 bases and J gave up 5 bases, with 14 bases separating them. The CDR3 spans 15 residues. DNA for the CDR3: TGTGCCAGCAGCGTAGCCGGTTCAGCTCTCGAGACCCAGTACTTC. Protein product: CASSVAGSALETQYF.

This clonotype occurred many times. The rearrangement links TRBV7-9 to TRBJ2-1; 9 bases agree with TRBD2. CDR1 is SEHNR, CDR2 FQNEAQ, per germline (reference sequence). There are 17 residues in the CDR3. V was clipped by 8 bases and J by 4 bases; unmatched bases: 15. Written as DNA, the CDR3 is TGTGCCAGCCGCCCCAGGGTCCTAGCGGGGATGTACAATGAGCAGTTCTTC. It translates to CASRPRVLAGMYNEQFF.

This clonotype appeared many times. The CDR3 loop is CASSLARGSYEQYF. The CDR3, as DNA: TGTGCCAGCAGCTTAGCGCGGGGCTCCTACGAGCAGTACTTC. The genes are TRBV7-8 and TRBJ2-7, with D perhaps matching TRBD2 (6 bases). The CDR3 contains 14 residues. V dropped 0 bases and J dropped 0 bases, with 6 bases sitting between them. Germline V gives CDR1 SGHVS, CDR2 FQNEAQ.

The table lists this clonotype with many counts. The gene calls are TRBV5-1 and TRBJ1-1; D remains ambiguous. The CDR3 is 15 amino acids. The germline V and J ends were trimmed by 4 bases and 1 base, with 14 bases remaining between them. In germline, CDR1 is SGHRS, CDR2 YFSETQ. CDR3 bases: TGCGCCAGCAGCCCCGGCCAGTACGAGAACACTGAAGCTTTCTTT. This gives the protein CASSPGQYENTEAFF.

This clonotype was recorded many times. The V and J genes are TRBV25-1 and TRBJ2-1; 9 nucleotides agree with TRBD2. Germline CDR1 reads MGHDK; CDR2 reads SYGVNS. V shed 3 bases, J shed 7 bases, and the junction held 13 bases outside the gene matches. CDR3 size: 17 residues. The CDR3 sequence is CASSDPKASGITNEQFF. The CDR3 DNA reads TGTGCCAGCAGTGACCCTAAGGCTAGCGGGATTACGAATGAGCAGTTCTTC.

This clonotype was counted ten times or more. This chain connects TRBV20-1 to TRBJ1-1; D unclear. This CDR3 is 12 amino acids long. Germline V lookup: CDR1 DFQATT, CDR2 SNEGSKA (reference sequence). Trimming stripped 5 bases from V and 2 bases from J, with 9 bases between. CDR3 coding DNA: TGCAGTGCTGTACTGCTAAACACTGAAGCTTTCTTT. The encoded protein is CSAVLLNTEAFF.

This clonotype was recorded at least ten times. The V gene is TRBV12-3 or TRBV12-4, the J gene TRBJ2-7, with D perhaps TRBD1 or TRBD2 (5 bases each). The CDR3 runs to 14 residues. V was trimmed by 4 bases and J by 2 bases, leaving 12 bases between them. This chain's CDR3 is CASSYTGGTYEQYF. CDR3 DNA sequence: TGTGCCAGCAGTTATACTGGGGGAACCTACGAGCAGTACTTC.

In regard to this clonotype: It may be a read error: a sequence one base away is much more abundant. The rearrangement links TRBV29-1 to TRBJ2-7; possible D gene TRBD2, 5 bases. Germline V CDR1 and CDR2: SQVTM, ANQGSEA. This CDR3 has 11 residues. CDR3 DNA: TGCAGCGCCCGAATCGACTACGAGCAGCACTTC. Its translation is CSARIDYEQHF.

The sample holds many counts of this clonotype. The genes are TRBV6-5 and TRBJ2-2; D gene ambiguous. The CDR3 extends over 14 amino acids. Germline CDR1 reads MNHEY; CDR2 reads SVGAGI. V lost 0 bases to trimming and J lost 3 bases, with 5 bases between them. The CDR3: CASSYSPYTGELFF. CDR3 nucleotides: TGTGCCAGCAGTTACTCGCCTTACACCGGGGAGCTGTTTTTT.

In this sample, this clonotype turned up many times. This chain uses TRBV12-3 or TRBV12-4 with TRBJ2-3; D is perhaps TRBD2 (5 bases). There are 17 residues in the CDR3. V lost 5 bases, J lost 2 bases, and 20 bases lay in between. CDR3 in amino acids: CASSASSRDPFTDTQYF. CDR3 bases: TGTGCCAGCAGTGCCTCCTCCCGGGATCCTTTCACAGATACGCAGTATTTT.

This clonotype was picked up a small number of times. The chain has TRBV7-2 and TRBJ1-5, with D perhaps TRBD1 (6 bases). This CDR3 region has 15 residues. Trimming pared 5 bases from V and 0 bases from J, leaving 11 bases between. Germline lookup yields CDR1 SGHTA and CDR2 FQGNSA. As DNA, the CDR3 is TGTGCCAGCAGCCTCGGACAGCGTAGCAATCAGCCCCAGCATTTT. This gives the protein CASSLGQRSNQPQHF.

This clonotype has more than one count but fewer than ten. This sequence joins TRBV12-3 or TRBV12-4 and TRBJ2-1; TRBD2 aligns across 15 bases. The CDR3 consists of 18 residues. The V gene end was trimmed by 4 bases and the J gene end by 4 bases; junction bases not matched to a gene: 8. The CDR3 is CASSSTGLAGGGYNEQFF. The CDR3 DNA is TGTGCCAGCAGTTCCACGGGACTAGCGGGAGGAGGTTACAATGAGCAGTTCTTC.

Many counts were recorded for this clonotype. The chain combines TRBV24-1 with TRBJ2-5, with D possibly TRBD1 on 5 matching bases. V dropped 5 bases and J dropped 1 base, with 7 bases sitting between them. In germline, CDR1 is KGHDR, CDR2 SFDVKD. The CDR3 runs to 13 residues. DNA for the CDR3: TGTGCCACCAGTGGGGGCAGCCAAGAGACCCAGTACTTC. This gives the protein CATSGGSQETQYF.

This clonotype was observed at least ten times. CDR3 loop: CASSPRQGGSSYNEQFF. CDR3 nucleotides: TGTGCCAGCAGCCCCAGGCAAGGGGGCAGCTCCTACAATGAGCAGTTCTTC. The gene calls are TRBV7-9 and TRBJ2-1; 7 bases are shared with TRBD1. CDR3 length equals 17 residues. Germline V gene data show CDR1 as SEHNR and CDR2 as FQNEAQ (reference sequence). Trimming removed 5 bases from V and 0 bases from J; junction bases left unmatched: 10.